Detailed here is one TCR beta chain. Its target is unknown. Bulk tissue was left unsorted, and RNA and DNA were co-extracted from around 18-30 mg of it. Chronic HBV infection, untreated so far, was present in the patients. Total RNA amounting to 500 ng was the source from which TCR beta cDNA was made with a constant-region primer. Three nested multiplex PCR rounds, a slightly modified ARM-PCR method, built the TCR beta libraries. TRBV1-TRBV30 forward primers paired with a C-beta reverse primer were used in the first two PCR rounds, which ran approximately 10 cycles each. Via MiXCR, TCRdb re-called the multiplex PCR reads, giving one row per CDR3 protein. The repertoire holds approximately 190,000 distinct CDR3 sequences, with 70% to 90% as singletons. The sample originates from a study of tumor-infiltrating lymphocytes in primary liver carcinoma. As for the study in general: Those enrolled were patients of both sexes, who were aged 30 to 69 years.

Study-level points and caveats: Only about 7-24% of top clones appeared in all five tumor regions.

There are 16 residues in the CDR3. V lost 4 bases and J lost 4; bases outside the gene matches: 12. The chain combines TRBV12-3 or TRBV12-4 with TRBJ2-7, with TRBD2 matching 8 bases. The source is a man aged 40-55 years with primary liver carcinoma and hepatitis B virus infection. Sequencing was done on a sample of tumor tissue from primary liver carcinoma. This chain's CDR3 is CASSSGTRGRGYEQYF. CDR3 nucleotides: TGTGCCAGCAGTTCCGGGACTAGAGGGAGAGGTTACGAGCAGTACTTC.